This T cell receptor beta chain was captured by sequencing in a study of response to subunit inactivated influenza vaccine. CDR3 size: 13 residues. Per germline, CDR1 SNHLY and CDR2 FYNNEI. V was pared by 8 bases and J by 4 bases, with 2 bases of the junction left unmatched. TCRdb fed the RT-PCR reads into MiXCR, producing one record per CDR3 protein. This sample yields 500,000 or so distinct CDR3 sequences, of which approximately 15% are seen a single time; around 3% belongs to the top ten. The V call is TRBV2, the J call TRBJ2-1; 10 bases are shared with TRBD2. The specimen was CD4+ T cells sorted from PBMCs, collected about 24 months after vaccination. The sequence derives from a man aged 50-75 years who received an inactivated influenza vaccine. The CDR3: CASGLAVYNEQFF. The CDR3 nucleotides are TGTGCCAGCGGACTAGCGGTGTACAATGAGCAGTTCTTC. Complete variable domain (other parts from reference TRBV2 and TRBJ2-1): EPEVTQTPSHQVTQMGQEVILRCVPISNHLYFYWYRQILGQKVEFLVSFYNNEISEKSEIFDDQFSVERPDGSNFTLKIRSTKLEDSAMYFCASGLAVYNEQFFGPGTRLTVL.